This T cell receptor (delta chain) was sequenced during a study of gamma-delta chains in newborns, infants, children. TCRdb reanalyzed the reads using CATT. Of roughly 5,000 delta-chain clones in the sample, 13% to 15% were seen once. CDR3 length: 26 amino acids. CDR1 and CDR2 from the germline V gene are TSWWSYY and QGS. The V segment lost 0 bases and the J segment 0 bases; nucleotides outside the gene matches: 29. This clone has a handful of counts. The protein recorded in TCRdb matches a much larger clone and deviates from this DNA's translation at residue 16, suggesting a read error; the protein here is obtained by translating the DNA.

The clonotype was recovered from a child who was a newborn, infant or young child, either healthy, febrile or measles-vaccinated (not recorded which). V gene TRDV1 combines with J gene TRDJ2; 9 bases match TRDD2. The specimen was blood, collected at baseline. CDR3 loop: CALGELSPSFLRGVGGRYALTAQLFF. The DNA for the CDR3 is TGTGCTCTTGGGGAACTTTCCCCGTCCTTCCTACGTGGTGTGGGGGGCCGATACGCTTTGACAGCACAACTCTTCTTT.